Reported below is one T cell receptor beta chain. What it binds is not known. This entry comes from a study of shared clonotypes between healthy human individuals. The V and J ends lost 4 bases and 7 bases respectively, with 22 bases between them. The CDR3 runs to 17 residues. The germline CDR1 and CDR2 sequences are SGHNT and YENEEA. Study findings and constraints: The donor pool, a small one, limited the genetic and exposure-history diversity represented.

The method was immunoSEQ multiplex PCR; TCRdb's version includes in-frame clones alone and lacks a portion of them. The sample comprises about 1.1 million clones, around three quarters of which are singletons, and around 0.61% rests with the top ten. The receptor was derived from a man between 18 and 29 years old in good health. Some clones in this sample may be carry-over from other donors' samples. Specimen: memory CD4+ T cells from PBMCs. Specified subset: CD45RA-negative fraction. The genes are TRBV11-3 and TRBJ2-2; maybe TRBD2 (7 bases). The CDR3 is CASSSERGRAGIGELFF. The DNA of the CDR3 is TGTGCCAGCAGCTCAGAAAGGGGGAGGGCCGGTATCGGGGAGCTGTTTTTT.